This TCR beta chain appears in the sequencing data of a study of blood T cells in healthy people across ages. Samples had at least 6 million PBMCs isolated from them. Concerning this clonotype itself: Its antigen is unknown.

CDR1 and CDR2 (germline): DFQATT, SNEGSKA (reference sequence). The ends lost 3 bases at V and 5 bases at J; junction bases unmatched: 11. This CDR3 contains 15 residues. Study outcomes and limitations: Naive T cell percentage and TCR beta diversity correlated strongly.

A J-beta primer mix and a sample-barcoded 5' primer were used in a second PCR of about 7 to 12 cycles. Using its own MiXCR run on the 5' RACE reads, TCRdb lists one record per CDR3 protein. The table includes hundreds of thousands of distinct CDR3 sequences, about 21% detected once. V usage is TRBV20-1 and J usage is TRBJ2-5, with TRBD1 identical over 8 bases. The sequencing input was blood. The sequence was obtained from a man in his sixties or seventies in good health. The CDR3 DNA follows: TGCAGTGCTAGTCCGACGGACAGGGCGGGCGAGACCCAGTACTTC. This gives the protein CSASPTDRAGETQYF.